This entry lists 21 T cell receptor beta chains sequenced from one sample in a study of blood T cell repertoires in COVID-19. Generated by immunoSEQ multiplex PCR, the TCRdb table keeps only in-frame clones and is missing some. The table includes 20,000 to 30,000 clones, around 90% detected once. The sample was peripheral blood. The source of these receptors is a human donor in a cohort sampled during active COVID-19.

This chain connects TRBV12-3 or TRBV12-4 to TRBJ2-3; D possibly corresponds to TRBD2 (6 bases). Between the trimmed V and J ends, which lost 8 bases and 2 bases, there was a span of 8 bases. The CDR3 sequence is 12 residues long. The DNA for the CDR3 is TGTGCCAGCGGGGGGAACACAGATACGCAGTATTTT. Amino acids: CASGGNTDTQYF.

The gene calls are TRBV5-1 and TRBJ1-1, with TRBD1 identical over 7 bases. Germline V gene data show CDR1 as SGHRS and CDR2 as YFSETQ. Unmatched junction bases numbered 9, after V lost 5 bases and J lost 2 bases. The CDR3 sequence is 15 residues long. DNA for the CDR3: TGCGCCAGCAGGCCCAGCCAGGGGGGCAACACTGAAGCTTTCTTT. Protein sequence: CASRPSQGGNTEAFF. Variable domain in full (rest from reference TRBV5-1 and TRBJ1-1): KAGVTQTPRYLIKTRGQQVTLSCSPISGHRSVSWYQQTPGQGLQFLFEYFSETQRNKGNFPGRFSGRQFSNSRSEMNVSTLELGDSALYLCASRPSQGGNTEAFFGQGTRLTVV.

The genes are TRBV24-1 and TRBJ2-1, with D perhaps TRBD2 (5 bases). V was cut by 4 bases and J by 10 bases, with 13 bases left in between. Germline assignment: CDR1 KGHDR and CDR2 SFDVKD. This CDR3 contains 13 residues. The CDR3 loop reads CATSETGKVEQFF. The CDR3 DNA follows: TGTGCCACCAGTGAAACCGGGAAGGTGGAGCAGTTCTTC.

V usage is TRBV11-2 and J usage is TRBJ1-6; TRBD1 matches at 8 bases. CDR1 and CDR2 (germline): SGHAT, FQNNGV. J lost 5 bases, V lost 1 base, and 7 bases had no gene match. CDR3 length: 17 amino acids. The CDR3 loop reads CASSLARQGANNSPLHF. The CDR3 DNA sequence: TGTGCCAGCAGCTTAGCCCGGCAGGGGGCAAATAATTCACCCCTCCACTTT.

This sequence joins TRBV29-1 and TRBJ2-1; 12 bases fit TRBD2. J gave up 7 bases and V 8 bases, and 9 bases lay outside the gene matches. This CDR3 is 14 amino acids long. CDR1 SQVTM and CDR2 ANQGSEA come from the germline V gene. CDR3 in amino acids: CSMQSTSGRNEQFF. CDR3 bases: TGCAGCATGCAGTCGACTAGCGGGAGAAATGAGCAGTTCTTC.

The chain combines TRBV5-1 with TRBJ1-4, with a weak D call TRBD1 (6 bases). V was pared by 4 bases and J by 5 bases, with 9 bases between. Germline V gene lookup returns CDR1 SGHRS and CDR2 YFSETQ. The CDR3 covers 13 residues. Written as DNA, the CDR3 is TGCGCCAGCAGCGCCGGACAGAATGAAAAACTGTTTTTT. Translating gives CASSAGQNEKLFF.

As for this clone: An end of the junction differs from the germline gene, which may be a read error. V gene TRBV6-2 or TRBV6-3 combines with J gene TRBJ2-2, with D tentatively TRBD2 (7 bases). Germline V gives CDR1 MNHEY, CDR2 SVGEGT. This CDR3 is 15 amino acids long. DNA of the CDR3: TGTGCCAGCAGTCGGCAAATCCAGGGAGGGGGGGCGCTGTTTTTT. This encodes CASSRQIQGGGALFF.

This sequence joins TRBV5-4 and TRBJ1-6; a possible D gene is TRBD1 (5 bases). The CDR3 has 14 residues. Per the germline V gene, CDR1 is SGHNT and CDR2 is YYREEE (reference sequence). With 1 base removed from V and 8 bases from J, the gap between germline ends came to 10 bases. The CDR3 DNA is TGTGCCAGCAGCTTGCAGGGATCATATTCACCCCTCCACTTT. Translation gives CASSLQGSYSPLHF.

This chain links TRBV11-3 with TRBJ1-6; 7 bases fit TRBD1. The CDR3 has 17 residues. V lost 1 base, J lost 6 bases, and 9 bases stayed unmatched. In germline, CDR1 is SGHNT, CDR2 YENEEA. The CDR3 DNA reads TGTGCCAGCAGCTTAGGGGAGATGACAGGGAGTAATTCACCCCTCCACTTT. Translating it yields CASSLGEMTGSNSPLHF.

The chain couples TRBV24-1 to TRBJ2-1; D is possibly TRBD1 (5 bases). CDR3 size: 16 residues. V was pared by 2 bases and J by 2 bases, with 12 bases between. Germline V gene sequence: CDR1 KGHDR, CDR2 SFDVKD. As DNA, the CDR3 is TGTGCCACCAGTGATTCAGGGAAGGGTCCCTACAATGAGCAGTTCTTC. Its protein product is CATSDSGKGPYNEQFF.

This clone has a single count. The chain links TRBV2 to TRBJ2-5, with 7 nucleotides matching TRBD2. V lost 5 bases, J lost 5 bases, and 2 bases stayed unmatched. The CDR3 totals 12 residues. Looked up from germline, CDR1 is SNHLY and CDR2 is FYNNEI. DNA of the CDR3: TGTGCCAGCAGTAGCGGGATGGAGACCCAGTACTTC. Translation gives CASSSGMETQYF.

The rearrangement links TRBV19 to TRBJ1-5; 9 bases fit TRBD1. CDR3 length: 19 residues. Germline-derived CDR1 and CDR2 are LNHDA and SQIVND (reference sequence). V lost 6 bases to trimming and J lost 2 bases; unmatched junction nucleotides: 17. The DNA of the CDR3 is TGTGCCAGTAGATCGTGGCCAGGACAGGGGCATTTGGGCAATCAGCCCCAGCATTTT. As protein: CASRSWPGQGHLGNQPQHF.

The CDR3 DNA reads TGTGCCAGCAGCCCGCGGACAGGTTCAAATGAGCAGTTCTTC. It translates to CASSPRTGSNEQFF. This sequence joins TRBV28 and TRBJ2-1; 7 bases line up with TRBD1. The CDR3 length is 14 residues. Germline-derived CDR1 and CDR2 are MDHEN and SYDVKM. J gave up 7 bases and V 6 bases, and 9 bases lay outside the gene matches.

The CDR3 here is CASRSGTGGWSPLHF. In DNA, the CDR3 is TGTGCCAGCAGATCCGGGACAGGGGGCTGGTCACCCCTCCACTTT. V and J are TRBV7-2 and TRBJ1-6; 12 nucleotides line up with TRBD1. V dropped 6 bases and J dropped 10; count of bases not matched to a gene: 7. Per the germline V gene, CDR1 is SGHTA and CDR2 is FQGNSA. The CDR3 runs to 15 residues.

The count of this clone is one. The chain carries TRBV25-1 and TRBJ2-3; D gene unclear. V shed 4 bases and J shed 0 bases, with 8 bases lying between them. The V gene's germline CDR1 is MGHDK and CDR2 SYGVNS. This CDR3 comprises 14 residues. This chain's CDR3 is CASSGQLSTDTQYF. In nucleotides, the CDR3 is TGTGCCAGCAGTGGACAACTTAGCACAGATACGCAGTATTTT.

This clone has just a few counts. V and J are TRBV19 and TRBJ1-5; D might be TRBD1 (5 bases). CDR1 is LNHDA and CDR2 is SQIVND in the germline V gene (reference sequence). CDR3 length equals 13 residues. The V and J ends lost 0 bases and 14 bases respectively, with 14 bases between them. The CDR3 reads CASSIDQGRVKHF. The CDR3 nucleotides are TGTGCCAGTAGTATAGATCAGGGTAGAGTCAAGCATTTT.

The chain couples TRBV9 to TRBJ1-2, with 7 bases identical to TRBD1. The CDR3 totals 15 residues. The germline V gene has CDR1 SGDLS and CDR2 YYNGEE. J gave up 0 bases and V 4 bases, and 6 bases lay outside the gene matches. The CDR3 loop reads CASSPRQGANYGYTF. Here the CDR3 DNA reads TGTGCCAGCAGCCCTAGACAGGGAGCTAACTATGGCTACACCTTC.

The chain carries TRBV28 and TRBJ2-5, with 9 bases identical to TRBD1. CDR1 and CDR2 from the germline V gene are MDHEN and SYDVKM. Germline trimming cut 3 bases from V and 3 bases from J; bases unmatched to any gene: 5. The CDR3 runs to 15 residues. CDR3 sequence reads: CASSFRDREKETQYF. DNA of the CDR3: TGTGCCAGCAGTTTCCGGGACAGGGAAAAAGAGACCCAGTACTTC. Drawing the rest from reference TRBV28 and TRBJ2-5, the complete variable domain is DVKVTQSSRYLVKRTGEKVFLECVQDMDHENMFWYRQDPGLGLRLIYFSYDVKMKEKGDIPEGYSVSREKKERFSLILESASTNQTSMYLCASSFRDREKETQYFGPGTRLLVL.

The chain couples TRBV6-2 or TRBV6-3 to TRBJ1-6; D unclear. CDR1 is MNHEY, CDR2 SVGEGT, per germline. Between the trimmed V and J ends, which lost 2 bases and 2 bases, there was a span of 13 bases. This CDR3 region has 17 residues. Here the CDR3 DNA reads TGTGCCAGCAGTTACCTCCCCGGGATGACCTATAATTCACCCCTCCACTTT. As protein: CASSYLPGMTYNSPLHF.

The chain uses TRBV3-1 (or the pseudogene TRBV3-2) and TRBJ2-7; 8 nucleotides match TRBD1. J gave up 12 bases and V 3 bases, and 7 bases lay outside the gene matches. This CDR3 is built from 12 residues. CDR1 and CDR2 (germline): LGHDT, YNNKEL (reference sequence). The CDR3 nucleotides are TGTGCCAGCAGCCAGGGGACAGGATTGCCGTACTTC. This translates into CASSQGTGLPYF.

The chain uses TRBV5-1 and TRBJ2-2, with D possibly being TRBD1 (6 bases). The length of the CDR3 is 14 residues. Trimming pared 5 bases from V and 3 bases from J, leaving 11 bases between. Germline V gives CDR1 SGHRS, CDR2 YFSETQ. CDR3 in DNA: TGCGCCAGCAGGGGGGACAAGTACACCGGGGAGCTGTTTTTT. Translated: CASRGDKYTGELFF.